This T cell receptor (beta chain) came from a study of response to subunit inactivated influenza vaccine (dated by TCRdb to the late 2010s). Looking at the study overall: Deep quantitative profiling of the T cell receptor repertoire was used in the study to follow responses to a trivalent subunit inactivated influenza vaccine.

Reading from cysteine to phenylalanine, the CDR3 counts 21 amino acids. This entry keeps only the CDR3 DNA: 63 bases, framed from base 1. This clonotype has a single count. This receptor's antigen is unknown. No qualities accompany the bases; no much larger clone lies one base away. Evidence from a single read is weak. Summary of the overall study and its limitations: The authors suggested that each seasonal influenza vaccination may recruit only a limited number of new T cells.

The library relied on RT-PCR. The run used an Illumina HiSeq 2500. TCRdb applied fastp at Q25 and MiXCR to the public reads, then kept only in-frame beta chains. Each CDR3 protein appears once, grouped with its most common genes and DNA. Recorded for this sample are over 750,000 distinct CDR3 sequences; about 20% of them occurred a single time. The ten largest clones add up to 10% to 13% of the sample. This sequence originates from a man aged 45-65 years who received an inactivated influenza vaccine. Donor details come from another sample of the same person, matched by shared clones. The sample was PBMCs from blood, taken 4 to 6 days after vaccination. The chain uses TRBV21-1 and TRBJ2-1; the D call of TRBD2 is as the table states it, not checked on the DNA. TRBV21-1 is a listed pseudogene. The CDR3 here reads CASSKAKVLAGGPFSYNEQFF. The nucleotide sequence is TGTGCCAGCAGCAAAGCCAAAGTACTAGCGGGGGGCCCTTTCTCCTACAATGAGCAGTTCTTC.